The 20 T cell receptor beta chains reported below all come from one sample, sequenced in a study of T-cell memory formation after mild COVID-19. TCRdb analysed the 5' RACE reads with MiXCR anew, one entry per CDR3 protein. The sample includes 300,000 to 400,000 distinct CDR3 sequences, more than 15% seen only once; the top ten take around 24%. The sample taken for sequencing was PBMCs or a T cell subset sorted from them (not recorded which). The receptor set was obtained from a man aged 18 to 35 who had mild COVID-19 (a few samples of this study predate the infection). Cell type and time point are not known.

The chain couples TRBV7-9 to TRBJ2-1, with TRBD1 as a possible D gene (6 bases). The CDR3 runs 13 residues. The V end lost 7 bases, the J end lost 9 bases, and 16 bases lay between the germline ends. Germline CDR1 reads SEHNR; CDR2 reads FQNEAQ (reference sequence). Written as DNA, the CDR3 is TGTGCCAGCACTCTCCAACAGGGTATTGAGCAGTTCTTC. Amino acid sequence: CASTLQQGIEQFF.

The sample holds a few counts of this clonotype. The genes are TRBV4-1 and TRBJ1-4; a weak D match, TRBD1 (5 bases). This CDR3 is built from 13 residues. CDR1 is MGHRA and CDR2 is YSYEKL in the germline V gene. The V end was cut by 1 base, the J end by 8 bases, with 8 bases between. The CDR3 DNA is TGCGCCAGCAGCCAAGTGGCAGGGGAAAAACTGTTTTTT. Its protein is CASSQVAGEKLFF.

CDR3 amino acids: CSATPNALNYEQYV. In nucleotides, the CDR3 is TGCAGCGCTACCCCGAACGCACTCAACTACGAGCAGTACGTC. The V call is TRBV20-1, the J call TRBJ2-7; D remains ambiguous. CDR3 size: 14 residues. Per germline, CDR1 DFQATT and CDR2 SNEGSKA (reference sequence).

This CDR3 is CASSVLRDGGLLAKNIQYF. The DNA for the CDR3 is TGTGCCAGCAGTGTCCTCCGGGACGGAGGGTTGCTAGCCAAAAACATTCAGTACTTC. The chain uses TRBV6-4 and TRBJ2-4, with a tentative D call TRBD2 (6 bases). Germline lookup yields CDR1 MRHNA and CDR2 SNTAGT. Trimming took 4 bases from V and 0 from J, leaving 22 bases between them. The CDR3 has 19 amino acids.

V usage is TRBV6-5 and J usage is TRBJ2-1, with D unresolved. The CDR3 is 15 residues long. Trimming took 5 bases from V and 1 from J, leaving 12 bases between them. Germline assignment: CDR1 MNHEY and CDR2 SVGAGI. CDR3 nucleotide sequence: TGTGCCAGCAGTCTAAGTTGGAATTCCTACAATGAGCAGTTCTTC. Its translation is CASSLSWNSYNEQFF.

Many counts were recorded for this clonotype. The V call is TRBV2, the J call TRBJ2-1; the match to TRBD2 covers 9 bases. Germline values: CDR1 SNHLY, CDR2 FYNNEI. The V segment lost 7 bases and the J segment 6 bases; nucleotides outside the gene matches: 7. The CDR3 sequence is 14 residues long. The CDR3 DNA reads TGTGCCAGCAATCTAGCGGGGACGGGCAATGAGCAGTTCTTC. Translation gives CASNLAGTGNEQFF.

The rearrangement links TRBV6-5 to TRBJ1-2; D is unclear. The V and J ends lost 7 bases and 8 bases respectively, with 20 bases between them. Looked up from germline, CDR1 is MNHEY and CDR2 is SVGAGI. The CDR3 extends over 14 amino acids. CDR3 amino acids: CASTGRLGMEGYTF. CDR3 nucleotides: TGTGCCAGCACCGGCAGGCTGGGGATGGAGGGCTACACCTTC.

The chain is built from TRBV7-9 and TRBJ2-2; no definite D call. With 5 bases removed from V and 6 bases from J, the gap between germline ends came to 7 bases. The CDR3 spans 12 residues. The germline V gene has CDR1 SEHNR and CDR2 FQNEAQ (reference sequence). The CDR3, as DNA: TGTGCCAGCAGCCTGGCCGCCGGGGAGCTGTTTTTT. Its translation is CASSLAAGELFF.

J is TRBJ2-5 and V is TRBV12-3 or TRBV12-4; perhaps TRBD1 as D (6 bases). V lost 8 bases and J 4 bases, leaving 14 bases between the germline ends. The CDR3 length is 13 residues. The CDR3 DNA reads TGTGCCAGCGCCCCCAGGACAGTAGAGACCCAGTACTTC. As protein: CASAPRTVETQYF.

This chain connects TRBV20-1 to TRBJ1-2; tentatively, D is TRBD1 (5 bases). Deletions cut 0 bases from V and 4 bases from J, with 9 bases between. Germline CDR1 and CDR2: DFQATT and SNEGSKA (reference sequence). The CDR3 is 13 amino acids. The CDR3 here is CSARDRETYGYTF. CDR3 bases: TGCAGTGCTAGAGACAGGGAAACCTATGGCTACACCTTC.

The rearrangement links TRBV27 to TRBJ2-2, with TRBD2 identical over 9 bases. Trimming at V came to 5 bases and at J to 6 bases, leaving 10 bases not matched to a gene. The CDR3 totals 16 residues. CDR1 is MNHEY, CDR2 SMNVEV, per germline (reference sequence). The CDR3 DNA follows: TGTGCCAGCAGTCCCACTTCGCGGGGGGGCCCCGGGGAGCTGTTTTTT. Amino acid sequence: CASSPTSRGGPGELFF.

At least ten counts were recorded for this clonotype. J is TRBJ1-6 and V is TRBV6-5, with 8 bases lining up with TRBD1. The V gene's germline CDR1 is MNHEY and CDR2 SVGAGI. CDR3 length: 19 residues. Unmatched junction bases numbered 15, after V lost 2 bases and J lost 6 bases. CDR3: CASSYAIRTGWGGNSPLHF. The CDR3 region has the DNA TGTGCCAGCAGTTACGCTATTAGGACAGGGTGGGGGGGTAATTCACCCCTCCACTTT.

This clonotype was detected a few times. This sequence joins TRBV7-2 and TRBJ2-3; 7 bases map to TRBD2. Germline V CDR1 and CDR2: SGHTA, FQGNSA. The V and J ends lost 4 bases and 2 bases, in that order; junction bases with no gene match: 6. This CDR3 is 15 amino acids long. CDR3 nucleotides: TGTGCCAGCAGCTGGGGGGGAGTTTTCACAGATACGCAGTATTTT. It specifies CASSWGGVFTDTQYF.

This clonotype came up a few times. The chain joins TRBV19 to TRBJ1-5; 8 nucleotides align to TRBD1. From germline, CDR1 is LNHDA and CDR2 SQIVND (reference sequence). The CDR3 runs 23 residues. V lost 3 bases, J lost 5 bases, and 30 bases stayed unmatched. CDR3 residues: CASSIVRFDLRTGRLAPHQPQHF. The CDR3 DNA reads TGTGCCAGTAGTATTGTGCGATTCGACCTCAGGACAGGGCGATTAGCGCCTCATCAGCCCCAGCATTTT.

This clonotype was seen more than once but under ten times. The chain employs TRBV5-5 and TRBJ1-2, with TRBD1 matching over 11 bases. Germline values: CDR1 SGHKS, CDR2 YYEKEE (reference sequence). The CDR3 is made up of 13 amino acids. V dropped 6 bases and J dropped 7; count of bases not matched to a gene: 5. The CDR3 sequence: CASTVDRGLGYTF. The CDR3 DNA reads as TGTGCCAGCACCGTGGACAGGGGGCTTGGCTACACCTTC.

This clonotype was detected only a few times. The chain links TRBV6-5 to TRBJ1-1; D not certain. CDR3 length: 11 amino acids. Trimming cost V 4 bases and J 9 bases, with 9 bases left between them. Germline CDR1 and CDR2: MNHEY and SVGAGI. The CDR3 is CASSSLGKAFF. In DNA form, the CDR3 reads TGTGCCAGCAGTTCTTTGGGTAAAGCTTTCTTT.

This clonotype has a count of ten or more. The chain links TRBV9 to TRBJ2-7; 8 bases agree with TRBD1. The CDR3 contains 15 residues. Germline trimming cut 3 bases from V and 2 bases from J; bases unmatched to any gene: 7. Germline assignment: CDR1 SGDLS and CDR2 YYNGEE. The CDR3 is CASSAEDRGAYEQYF. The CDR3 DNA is TGTGCCAGCAGCGCGGAAGACAGGGGCGCCTACGAGCAGTACTTC.

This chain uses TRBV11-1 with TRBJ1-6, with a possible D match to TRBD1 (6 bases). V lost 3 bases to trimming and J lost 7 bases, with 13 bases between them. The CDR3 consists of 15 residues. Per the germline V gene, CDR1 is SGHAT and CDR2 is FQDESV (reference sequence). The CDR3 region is CASSFLDSGNSPLHF. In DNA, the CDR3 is TGTGCCAGCAGCTTCCTGGACAGTGGGAATTCACCCCTCCACTTT. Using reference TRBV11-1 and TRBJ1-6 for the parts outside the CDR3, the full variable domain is EAEVAQSPRYKITEKSQAVAFWCDPISGHATLYWYRQILGQGPELLVQFQDESVVDDSQLPKDRFSAERLKGVDSTLKIQPAELGDSAMYLCASSFLDSGNSPLHFGNGTRLTVT.

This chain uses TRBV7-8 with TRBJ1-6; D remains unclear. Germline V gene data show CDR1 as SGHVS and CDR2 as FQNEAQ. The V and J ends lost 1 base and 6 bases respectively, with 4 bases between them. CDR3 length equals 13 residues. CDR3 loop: CASSLETNSPLHF. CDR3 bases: TGTGCCAGCAGCTTAGAGACTAATTCACCCCTCCACTTT.

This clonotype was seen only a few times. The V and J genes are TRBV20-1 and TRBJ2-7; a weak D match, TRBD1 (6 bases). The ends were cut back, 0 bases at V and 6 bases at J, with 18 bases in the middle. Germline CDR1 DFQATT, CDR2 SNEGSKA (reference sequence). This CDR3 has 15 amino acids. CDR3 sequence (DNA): TGCAGTGCTAGAGATAGAGACAGGCCCTCCACCGAGCAGTACGTC. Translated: CSARDRDRPSTEQYV.